Listed here are 22 T cell receptor beta chains from one sample, sequenced in a study of chronic HIV infection and antiretroviral therapy. TCRdb reprocessed the 5' RACE reads with MiXCR, giving one entry per CDR3 protein. Of 45,000 to 55,000 distinct CDR3 sequences listed, 15% to 20% are singletons. Sequencing input: peripheral blood. Receptors were obtained from an adult who had HIV and had not received antiretroviral therapy, or was an uninfected healthy control (not recorded which).

This clonotype has at least ten counts. The V gene is TRBV28, the J gene TRBJ1-1; D call uncertain. The ends were cut back, 5 bases at V and 1 base at J, with 14 bases in the middle. Germline V gene sequence: CDR1 MDHEN, CDR2 SYDVKM. This CDR3 region has 15 residues. The CDR3, as DNA: TGTGCCAGCAGTCCAGTTAAAGGCGGGAACACTGAAGCTTTCTTT. This encodes CASSPVKGGNTEAFF.

The CDR3 DNA reads TGCAGTGCTAGTCGGTCAATGGGCAATCAGCCCCAGCATTTT. Its protein product is CSASRSMGNQPQHF. J is TRBJ1-5 and V is TRBV20-1; D is unclear. V gave up 3 bases and J gave up 2 bases, with 11 bases separating them. The CDR3 runs 14 residues. Germline values: CDR1 DFQATT, CDR2 SNEGSKA (reference sequence).

The chain is built from TRBV20-1 and TRBJ1-4; 11 bases fit TRBD1. Germline V CDR1 and CDR2: DFQATT, SNEGSKA (reference sequence). The CDR3 covers 14 residues. J gave up 8 bases and V 3 bases, and 5 bases lay outside the gene matches. The CDR3 protein is CSARDRGRGEKLFF. The CDR3 bases are TGCAGTGCTAGGGACAGGGGGCGCGGAGAAAAACTGTTTTTT.

The chain employs TRBV6-6 and TRBJ2-5; weak D call: TRBD1 (5 bases). The V end lost 2 bases, the J end lost 5 bases, and 27 bases lay between the germline ends. The CDR3 totals 19 residues. Germline lookup yields CDR1 MNHNY and CDR2 SVGAGI (reference sequence). The CDR3 region is CASSYLSRAANWSGETQYF. The CDR3 region has the DNA TGTGCCAGCAGTTACCTGAGCCGGGCCGCGAACTGGTCAGGGGAGACCCAGTACTTC.

The table lists this clonotype with a few counts. The chain couples TRBV4-1 to TRBJ2-4; a possible D gene is TRBD2 (5 bases). Germline-derived CDR1 and CDR2 are MGHRA and YSYEKL. The V and J ends lost 0 bases and 0 bases respectively, with 12 bases between them. The CDR3 is 17 residues long. CDR3 region: CASSQEAGLIAKNIQYF. CDR3 bases: TGCGCCAGCAGCCAAGAAGCAGGACTGATAGCCAAAAACATTCAGTACTTC.

This clonotype has just a few counts. The gene calls are TRBV21-1 and TRBJ2-7; the table assigns TRBD2, which was not confirmed against the DNA. TRBV21-1 is an annotated pseudogene. The length of the CDR3 is 15 residues. For the CDR3, the DNA is TGTGCCAGCAGCAAAGAGTCGCCAGCCCGAGAGGGGCAGTACTTC. Translating gives CASSKESPAREGQYF.

With regard to this clonotype: One end of the junction fails to match germline, which may point to a read error. The rearrangement joins TRBV27 to TRBJ2-1; 8 bases are a match to TRBD2. The length of the CDR3 is 14 residues. The germline V gene encodes CDR1 MNHEY and CDR2 SMNVEV (reference sequence). CDR3 protein: CASSLSSGSGRDLF. DNA of the CDR3: TGTGCCAGCAGTTTATCGTCAGGGTCCGGGAGGGATCTCTTC.

The gene calls are TRBV6-1 and TRBJ1-5; 8 nucleotides align to TRBD1. J gave up 4 bases and V 7 bases, and 6 bases lay outside the gene matches. Looked up from germline, CDR1 is MNHNS and CDR2 is SASEGT. The CDR3 is made up of 14 amino acids. CDR3 residues: CASNDRGRNQPQHF. The CDR3 region has the DNA TGTGCCAGCAACGACAGGGGTCGGAATCAGCCCCAGCATTTT.

The chain uses TRBV18 and TRBJ1-1, with D hard to call. Trimming removed 3 bases from V and 1 base from J, with 12 bases in between. This CDR3 is built from 15 residues. Per the germline V gene, CDR1 is KGHSH and CDR2 is LQKENI. The CDR3: CASSPRTGENTEAFF. The CDR3, as DNA: TGTGCCAGCTCACCCCGGACCGGGGAGAACACTGAAGCTTTCTTT.

This clonotype was seen only a few times. The chain couples TRBV6-1 to TRBJ2-3; 8 nucleotides line up with TRBD2. The J segment lost 3 bases and the V segment lost 5 bases, leaving 4 bases of the junction unmatched. The CDR3 loop spans 14 amino acids. From germline, CDR1 is MNHNS and CDR2 SASEGT. The CDR3 sequence: CASSSQRETDTQYF. The CDR3, as DNA: TGTGCCAGCAGTAGCCAGCGGGAGACAGATACGCAGTATTTT.

V gene TRBV6-6 combines with J gene TRBJ1-5; D might be TRBD1 (5 bases). This CDR3 is built from 13 residues. CDR1 MNHNY and CDR2 SVGAGI come from the germline V gene (reference sequence). Between the trimmed V and J ends, which lost 4 bases and 9 bases, there was a span of 13 bases. CDR3 residues: CASSLEGRLPQHF. The CDR3 DNA is TGTGCCAGCAGTTTGGAGGGGCGCCTGCCCCAGCATTTT.

There are a few counts of this clonotype. The chain recombines TRBV6-5 with TRBJ2-3; 8 bases map to TRBD1. After removal of 6 bases from V and 1 base from J, the junction contained 6 bases not matched to a gene. The CDR3 is 15 amino acids. Germline CDR1 is MNHEY and CDR2 is SVGAGI. Written as DNA, the CDR3 is TGTGCCAGCAGCGTGACAGGGGCCCGCACAGATACGCAGTATTTT. Its protein product is CASSVTGARTDTQYF.

This clonotype was detected a few times. Here the CDR3 DNA reads TGTGCCAGCAGTTTCGGGGGATCCTACAATGAGCAGTTCTTC. Protein sequence: CASSFGGSYNEQFF. This sequence joins TRBV28 and TRBJ2-1; D may be TRBD2 (6 bases). Germline CDR1 is MDHEN and CDR2 is SYDVKM. The germline V and J ends were trimmed by 3 bases and 1 base, with 7 bases remaining between them. This CDR3 comprises 14 residues.

This chain connects TRBV6-4 to TRBJ2-1; the D gene could be TRBD1 or TRBD2 (5 bases each). The CDR3 is 13 amino acids. Trimming took 7 bases from V and 9 from J, leaving 16 bases between them. Germline lookup yields CDR1 MRHNA and CDR2 SNTAGT. The DNA for the CDR3 is TGTGCCAGCACGTGGGCTAGTGGGGGTGAGCAGTTCTTC. Translation: CASTWASGGEQFF.

The chain uses TRBV28 and TRBJ1-5, with unresolved D. The V gene lost 6 bases and the J gene lost 9 bases, with 9 bases spanning the gap. The CDR3 spans 11 residues. In germline, CDR1 is MDHEN, CDR2 SYDVKM. CDR3 in amino acids: CASRAGGPQHF. The DNA of the CDR3 is TGTGCCAGCAGGGCGGGAGGGCCCCAGCATTTT. Looking up the rest from reference TRBV28 and TRBJ1-5 gives the full variable domain: DVKVTQSSRYLVKRTGEKVFLECVQDMDHENMFWYRQDPGLGLRLIYFSYDVKMKEKGDIPEGYSVSREKKERFSLILESASTNQTSMYLCASRAGGPQHFGDGTRLSIL.

V usage is TRBV28 and J usage is TRBJ1-5; D not resolved. CDR1 MDHEN and CDR2 SYDVKM come from the germline V gene. This CDR3 spans 14 amino acids. Trimming pared 4 bases from V and 1 base from J, leaving 8 bases between. The CDR3 nucleotides read TGTGCCAGCAGTTCCTGGGCCAGCAATCAGCCCCAGCATTTT. Translation gives CASSSWASNQPQHF.

The chain joins TRBV10-2 to TRBJ2-7, with unresolved D. The V end was cut by 2 bases, the J end by 5 bases, with 4 bases between. The CDR3 is made up of 11 amino acids. Germline lookup yields CDR1 WSHSY and CDR2 SAAADI. The CDR3 protein is CASSEGDEQYF. CDR3 nucleotide sequence: TGCGCCAGCAGTGAGGGGGACGAGCAGTACTTC.

The CDR3 sequence: CSVGLQGAREQYF. For the CDR3, the DNA is TGCAGCGTTGGGCTACAGGGGGCCAGAGAGCAGTACTTC. The V call is TRBV29-1, the J call TRBJ2-7, with 9 bases fitting TRBD1. This CDR3 has 13 amino acids. Germline V gives CDR1 SQVTM, CDR2 ANQGSEA. Trimming cost V 4 bases and J 7 bases; bases outside gene matches: 8.

This chain links TRBV18 with TRBJ2-5, with D hard to call. The CDR3 spans 11 residues. Between the trimmed V and J ends, which lost 4 bases and 2 bases, there was a span of 2 bases. The germline gives CDR1 KGHSH, CDR2 LQKENI. The DNA of the CDR3 is TGTGCCAGCTCACATCAAGAGACCCAGTACTTC. Amino acid sequence: CASSHQETQYF.

Many counts were recorded for this clonotype. J is TRBJ2-1 and V is TRBV6-5; D is possibly TRBD2 (6 bases). Germline V CDR1 and CDR2: MNHEY, SVGAGI. The CDR3 is 13 amino acids. Trimming shortened V by 4 bases and J by 7 bases, and 11 bases separated the two germline ends. The CDR3 DNA reads as TGTGCCAGCAGTTGGCGGCGGGATAATGAGCAGTTCTTC. Protein: CASSWRRDNEQFF.

This clonotype was detected only a few times. The rearrangement uses TRBV28 and TRBJ1-1; D ambiguous. This CDR3 has 15 residues. The germline gives CDR1 MDHEN, CDR2 SYDVKM. The germline V and J ends were trimmed by 7 bases and 1 base, with 16 bases remaining between them. Written as DNA, the CDR3 is TGTGCCAGCAAAGTTCCGGACGTTCGGAACACTGAAGCTTTCTTT. The encoded protein is CASKVPDVRNTEAFF.

This clonotype has a handful of counts. The chain links TRBV7-2 to TRBJ2-7; D assignment may be TRBD1 or TRBD2 (6 bases each). Germline-derived CDR1 and CDR2 are SGHTA and FQGNSA. With 9 bases removed from V and 5 bases from J, the gap between germline ends came to 14 bases. The CDR3 is made up of 12 amino acids. CDR3 sequence reads: CASSPEGDEQYF. The CDR3 DNA follows: TGTGCCAGTAGCCCGGAGGGGGACGAGCAGTACTTC.